The 18 T cell receptor beta chains given below trace back to one sample, sequenced in a study of molecular identifiers for immune sequencing clone quantification. From the PCR reads, TCRdb called clonotypes with MiXCR, one entry per CDR3 protein. Counted here are approximately 550,000 distinct CDR3 sequences, 25% occurring once; the ten biggest clones make up roughly 0.77%. The sequencing input was naive CD8+ T cells from blood, with Jurkat cell RNA spiked in. Subset in this sample: FACS-sorted CD8+CD4-CCR7+CD45RA+ naive T cells. Receptor source: a human donor in good health. Some libraries in this study had Jurkat cell RNA spiked in.

The rearrangement uses TRBV20-1 and TRBJ1-1, with D tentatively TRBD1 (5 bases). Germline assignment: CDR1 DFQATT and CDR2 SNEGSKA (reference sequence). CDR3 length: 14 residues. Trimming pared 3 bases from V and 6 bases from J, leaving 17 bases between. For the CDR3, the DNA is TGCAGTGCTAGGGGGGAAAGTTTTCTGGCTGAAGCTTTCTTT. Translation: CSARGESFLAEAFF.

The CDR3 loop is CASSLWGPPQETQYF. The CDR3 nucleotides read TGTGCCAGCAGTTTGTGGGGTCCCCCCCAAGAGACCCAGTACTTC. The rearrangement links TRBV12-3 or TRBV12-4 to TRBJ2-5, with unresolved D. The CDR3 is 15 amino acids. V was trimmed by 3 bases and J by 1 base, leaving 12 bases between them.

This rearrangement joins TRBV7-8 to TRBJ2-7; 9 positions match TRBD1. CDR1 is SGHVS and CDR2 is FQNEAQ in the germline V gene. Losses at the gene ends were 5 bases for V and 0 bases for J; bases not matched to a gene: 8. The CDR3 is 16 residues long. This CDR3 is CASSPIDRGNSYEQYF. The CDR3 DNA sequence: TGTGCCAGCAGCCCCATAGACAGGGGGAACTCCTACGAGCAGTACTTC.

As regards this clonotype: A clone one base away is much larger, so this may be a read error. The CDR3 nucleotides are TGTGCCTGGAGTTTGGGGGAAGGGCAGTACTTC. Its protein product is CAWSLGEGQYF. The V call is TRBV30, the J call TRBJ2-7, with D perhaps assigned TRBD1 or TRBD2 (5 bases each). Trimming pared 2 bases from V and 9 bases from J, leaving 11 bases between. The germline CDR1 and CDR2 sequences are GTSNPN and SVGIG (reference sequence). This CDR3 is built from 11 residues. Full variable domain (rest looked up from reference TRBV30 and TRBJ2-7): SQTIHQWPATLVQPVGSPLSLECTVEGTSNPNLYWYRQAAGRGLQLLFYSVGIGQISSEVPQNLSASRPQDRQFILSSKKLLLSDSGFYLCAWSLGEGQYFGPGTRLTVT.

This clonotype was counted a few times. V usage is TRBV12-5 and J usage is TRBJ2-1; TRBD1 might be the D (6 bases). In germline, CDR1 is LGHNT, CDR2 FRNRAP. The germline V and J ends were trimmed by 2 bases and 7 bases, with 6 bases remaining between them. The CDR3 covers 12 residues. The CDR3 DNA follows: TGTGCTAGTGGTTTGAGGGGGAATGAGCAGTTCTTC. Protein product: CASGLRGNEQFF.

The chain links TRBV7-8 to TRBJ2-7; 8 nucleotides agree with TRBD1. CDR1 and CDR2 from the germline V gene are SGHVS and FQNEAQ. This CDR3 has 15 amino acids. J gave up 4 bases and V 3 bases, and 8 bases lay outside the gene matches. CDR3 protein: CASSFFRGPLYEQYF. The CDR3 DNA sequence: TGTGCCAGCAGCTTCTTCAGGGGGCCCCTGTACGAGCAGTACTTC.

This clonotype showed up just a few times. The chain couples TRBV7-9 to TRBJ1-4; TRBD1 matches at 10 bases. Trimming at V came to 5 bases and at J to 2 bases, leaving 5 bases not matched to a gene. The CDR3 totals 16 residues. Germline values: CDR1 SEHNR, CDR2 FQNEAQ (reference sequence). The CDR3 nucleotides are TGTGCCAGCAGCCACCGGGACAGGGGTACTAATGAAAAACTGTTTTTT. It yields the protein CASSHRDRGTNEKLFF. Full variable domain (missing parts from reference TRBV7-9 and TRBJ1-4): DTGVSQNPRHKITKRGQNVTFRCDPISEHNRLYWYRQTLGQGPEFLTYFQNEAQLEKSRLLSDRFSAERPKGSFSTLEIQRTEQGDSAMYLCASSHRDRGTNEKLFFGSGTQLSVL.

Notes on this clonotype: A much larger clone differs from this one at a single base, so this may be a read error. V gene TRBV7-9 combines with J gene TRBJ2-3, with 7 positions matching TRBD2. The CDR3 totals 15 residues. Germline values: CDR1 SEHNR, CDR2 FQNEAQ (reference sequence). V shed 3 bases, J shed 4 bases, and the junction held 7 bases outside the gene matches. The CDR3 loop is CASSFLRGVADTQYF. CDR3 bases: TGTGCCAGCAGCTTTTTACGGGGGGTCGCAGATACGCAGTATTTT.

About this clonotype itself: Since a much larger clone is just one base distant, this may be a read error. The chain couples TRBV20-1 to TRBJ1-5; D is undetermined. The CDR3 runs 12 residues. Trimming stripped 5 bases from V and 11 bases from J, with 16 bases between. CDR1 DFQATT and CDR2 SNEGSKA come from the germline V gene (reference sequence). The CDR3 coding sequence is TGCAGTGCTGAGGAGGTAATAGTGACCCAGCATTTT. It specifies CSAEEVIVTQHF.

Regarding this clonotype: This clone may be a read error of a much larger clone one base away. DNA of the CDR3: TGCGCCGGCAGTGAGGAAGGGATGGATGCCACTGAAGCTTTCTTT. Protein: CAGSEEGMDATEAFF. J is TRBJ1-1 and V is TRBV10-2; D gene unclear. The CDR3 loop spans 15 amino acids. Germline loops: CDR1 WSHSY, CDR2 SAAADI.

A note on this clonotype: The CDR3 does not end in the conserved phenylalanine or tryptophan, so this is likely a read error. The chain joins TRBV6-5 to TRBJ2-7; D is possibly TRBD1 (5 bases). The germline V and J ends were trimmed by 2 bases and 0 bases, with 20 bases remaining between them. Germline-derived CDR1 and CDR2 are MNHEY and SVGAGI. CDR3 size: 18 residues. As DNA, the CDR3 is TGTGCCAGCAGTTACGAATCCCCAACAGGCGACCGCTCCTACGAGCAGTACATC. The encoded protein is CASSYESPTGDRSYEQYI.

The chain has TRBV14 and TRBJ2-1, with 9 bases aligning to TRBD2. Germline V gives CDR1 SGHDN, CDR2 FVKESK. V lost 4 bases and J lost 9; bases outside the gene matches: 7. This CDR3 spans 14 amino acids. CDR3: CASSPSGGPSEQFF. For the CDR3, the DNA is TGTGCCAGCAGCCCCAGCGGGGGGCCTAGTGAGCAGTTCTTC. Combining the CDR3 with reference TRBV14 and TRBJ2-1 gives the whole variable domain EAGVTQFPSHSVIEKGQTVTLRCDPISGHDNLYWYRRVMGKEIKFLLHFVKESKQDESGMPNNRFLAERTGGTYSTLKVQPAELEDSGVYFCASSPSGGPSEQFFGPGTRLTVL.

In its sample, this clonotype was seen once. A single base separates this from a much larger clone, so it may be a read error. The missing conserved phenylalanine or tryptophan at the end of this CDR3 makes a read error likely. This chain connects TRBV2 to TRBJ2-5; possible D gene TRBD2, 5 bases. Trimming shortened V by 7 bases and J by 2 bases, and 20 bases separated the two germline ends. Germline V gene sequence: CDR1 SNHLY, CDR2 FYNNEI. The CDR3 extends over 16 amino acids. CDR3 protein: CASTRSLEVPQETQYI. In DNA, the CDR3 is TGTGCCAGCACCCGAAGTTTGGAGGTCCCACAAGAGACCCAGTACATC.

A note on this clonotype: A read error is possible here, since a much larger clone lies one base away. The chain has TRBV5-1 and TRBJ1-2, with 8 bases aligning to TRBD1. The CDR3 is 14 amino acids. The V gene's germline CDR1 is SGHRS and CDR2 YFSETQ. CDR3 amino acids: CASSSGQDGYGYAF. The CDR3 DNA sequence: TGCGCCAGCAGCTCGGGACAGGATGGCTATGGCTACGCCTTC.

This clonotype was counted ten times or more. The gene calls are TRBV28 and TRBJ1-5, with a tentative D call TRBD1 (5 bases). V shed 3 bases and J shed 7 bases, with 22 bases lying between them. Germline V CDR1 and CDR2: MDHEN, SYDVKM. The length of the CDR3 is 17 residues. CDR3 coding DNA: TGTGCCAGCAGTTTCCCCCAGGCGCGGGCGGGGGACCAGCCCCAGCATTTT. Protein: CASSFPQARAGDQPQHF.

The chain links TRBV19 to TRBJ2-3; 9 nucleotides line up with TRBD2. This CDR3 spans 14 amino acids. V lost 5 bases, J lost 6 bases, and 6 bases stayed unmatched. Germline assignment: CDR1 LNHDA and CDR2 SQIVND (reference sequence). DNA for the CDR3: TGTGCCAGTAGTGGCCTAGCGGGATTTGATACGCAGTATTTT. It codes for CASSGLAGFDTQYF.

Comment on this clonotype: A read error may produce the germline difference seen at one junction end. The J gene is TRBJ2-1, the V gene TRBV25-1; a possible D gene is TRBD2 (6 bases). Germline V CDR1 and CDR2: MGHDK, SYGVNS. The CDR3 loop spans 18 amino acids. The CDR3 sequence: CASSGPLGGLSAYNKQFF. The CDR3, as DNA: TGTGCCAGCAGTGGGCCCCTTGGGGGACTCAGCGCCTACAATAAGCAGTTCTTC.

This chain connects TRBV7-2 to TRBJ2-1; possibly TRBD1 for D (6 bases). With 2 bases removed from V and 8 bases from J, the gap between germline ends came to 16 bases. The length of the CDR3 is 15 residues. Germline assignment: CDR1 SGHTA and CDR2 FQGNSA. The CDR3 is CASSLSLGAGDEQFF. In nucleotides, the CDR3 is TGTGCCAGCAGCTTATCTCTGGGGGCGGGCGATGAGCAGTTCTTC.